This record concerns one T cell receptor beta chain sequence. No cognate antigen has been identified for it. No base quality values were provided; no much bigger clone lies one nucleotide off. The CDR3 goes from the cysteine to the phenylalanine over 15 residues. The read is trimmed to its CDR3 DNA, 45 bases read in frame from base 1. V sheds 1 base and J sheds 1 base, leaving 10 bases between their ends. The germline V gene gives CDR1 as SGHVS and CDR2 as FQNEAQ. This specimen comes from a study of technical replicates of blood from a handful of donors (dated 2017 in TCRdb). The library was generated by the immunoSEQ multiplex PCR assay. Held by TCRdb, this immuneACCESS table contains in-frame sequences only and omits some clones. Under half of the omission traces to an unresolved V gene where checked; the cause of the rest is unknown. The sample data list tens of thousands of clones, and roughly 90% of these were observed just once. 0.35% to 0.45% of the sample is held by the ten biggest clonotypes.

The sequence derives from a human donor in good health. Material: T cells isolated from PBMCs. This chain is built from TRBV7-8 and TRBJ2-5; perhaps TRBD1 is the D gene, with 6 bases matching. The nucleotides are TGTGCCAGCAGCTTAGAAGGGACAAGCCAAGAGACCCAGTACTTC. Protein translation: CASSLEGTSQETQYF.